Listed here are 11 T cell receptor beta chains from one sample, sequenced in a study of T cell repertoires in cytomegalovirus infection. Each CDR3 protein gets one entry after TCRdb re-called the reads with MiXCR. The table lists 500,000 or so distinct CDR3 sequences, approximately 17% of them singletons. Sequencing input: CD8+ T cells from PBMCs. Every receptor here comes from a human donor in good health (CMV status not recorded). Some clones in this sample may be carry-over from other donors' samples.

This clonotype has just a few counts. This chain uses TRBV29-1 with TRBJ2-7, with 12 bases fitting TRBD2. The length of the CDR3 is 15 residues. J lost 5 bases, V lost 1 base, and 6 bases had no gene match. Germline assignment: CDR1 SQVTM and CDR2 ANQGSEA. CDR3 nucleotides: TGCAGCGTTGAAGTCCCTAGCGGGAGGGAAGACGAGCAGTACTTC. Translated: CSVEVPSGREDEQYF.

This clonotype came up many times. This chain uses TRBV11-2 with TRBJ1-2; unclear D gene. V dropped 4 bases and J dropped 5 bases, with 11 bases sitting between them. CDR1 SGHAT and CDR2 FQNNGV come from the germline V gene. The CDR3 length is 13 residues. CDR3 bases: TGTGCCAGCAGCTCTAGTACGGTATATGGCTACACCTTC. It specifies CASSSSTVYGYTF.

In its sample, this clonotype was seen a few times. The rearrangement links TRBV13 to TRBJ2-7; weak D call: TRBD2 (6 bases). The length of the CDR3 is 15 residues. V lost 5 bases, J lost 0 bases, and 14 bases lay in between. Germline V CDR1 and CDR2: PRHDT, FYEKMQ (reference sequence). CDR3 DNA sequence: TGTGCCAGCAGCGACGGACGGGAGAGCTCCTACGAGCAGTACTTC. It specifies CASSDGRESSYEQYF.

In its sample, this clonotype was seen a few times. The chain joins TRBV7-4 to TRBJ2-7; possibly TRBD1 for D (6 bases). Germline lookup yields CDR1 SGHVT and CDR2 SQSDAQ. V was shortened by 5 bases and J by 4 bases, with 12 bases between the two germline ends. This CDR3 is built from 13 residues. CDR3 DNA: TGTGCCAGCAGCCGCGGACAGCAGTACGAGCAGTACTTC. Translating it yields CASSRGQQYEQYF.

A few counts support this clonotype. V gene TRBV28 combines with J gene TRBJ2-1, with D perhaps matching TRBD2 (5 bases). In germline, CDR1 is MDHEN, CDR2 SYDVKM. Trimming cost V 6 bases and J 7 bases, with 19 bases left between them. The CDR3 has 15 residues. The CDR3 reads CASREEKLTRNEQFF. The CDR3 DNA sequence: TGTGCCAGCAGGGAAGAGAAACTAACTAGGAATGAGCAGTTCTTC.

The gene calls are TRBV2 and TRBJ1-1, with a weak D call TRBD1 (6 bases). Germline values: CDR1 SNHLY, CDR2 FYNNEI. This CDR3 is 14 amino acids long. V was clipped by 6 bases and J by 6 bases, with 17 bases between them. CDR3 region: CASRKGGGYPEAFF. The CDR3 nucleotides are TGTGCCAGCAGAAAAGGGGGGGGGTACCCTGAAGCTTTCTTT. The full variable domain, rest sourced from reference TRBV2 and TRBJ1-1, is EPEVTQTPSHQVTQMGQEVILRCVPISNHLYFYWYRQILGQKVEFLVSFYNNEISEKSEIFDDQFSVERPDGSNFTLKIRSTKLEDSAMYFCASRKGGGYPEAFFGQGTRLTVV.

Comment on this clonotype: This may be a read error: a much more frequent sequence differs by one nucleotide. The CDR3 does not close with the conserved phenylalanine or tryptophan, likely indicating a read error. This chain connects TRBV5-6 to TRBJ2-1; TRBD2 aligns across 10 bases. The V and J ends lost 2 bases and 5 bases, in that order; junction bases with no gene match: 10. Germline loops: CDR1 SGHDT, CDR2 YYEEEE. The CDR3 is made up of 17 amino acids. The DNA for the CDR3 is TGTGCCAGCAGCTTAAGCGGGAGGGCCAGCCGACACAATGAGCAGTTCTTA. It encodes CASSLSGRASRHNEQFL.

The sample holds many counts of this clonotype. V gene TRBV9 combines with J gene TRBJ1-5; a possible D gene is TRBD1 (5 bases). CDR1 is SGDLS and CDR2 is YYNGEE in the germline V gene. Trimming shortened V by 5 bases and J by 2 bases, and 11 bases separated the two germline ends. The CDR3 covers 14 residues. The CDR3 loop is CASSAGTGNQPQHF. The CDR3 region has the DNA TGTGCCAGCAGTGCTGGGACCGGCAATCAGCCCCAGCATTTT.

The chain links TRBV29-1 to TRBJ2-7; tentative D call: TRBD2 (7 bases). Trimming took off 3 bases at V and 5 bases at J, with 14 bases between the two ends. This CDR3 region has 13 residues. Germline V gives CDR1 SQVTM, CDR2 ANQGSEA. The CDR3, as DNA: TGCAGCGTTGAGGGGGGGCCTAGCCACGAGCAGTACTTC. Translating gives CSVEGGPSHEQYF.

This clonotype was observed at least ten times. The chain couples TRBV7-9 to TRBJ2-7; TRBD2 aligns across 9 bases. After removal of 5 bases from V and 4 bases from J, the junction contained 12 bases not matched to a gene. Germline CDR1 and CDR2: SEHNR and FQNEAQ (reference sequence). This CDR3 has 16 residues. The CDR3 coding sequence is TGTGCCAGCAGCATCAGTGGGGGACTAGCTGTTTACGAGCAGTACTTC. Translating gives CASSISGGLAVYEQYF.

In nucleotides, the CDR3 is TGTGCCAGCACCCAGGGAGGGGAAGAGACCCAGTACTTC. Its translation is CASTQGGEETQYF. The chain joins TRBV6-5 to TRBJ2-5; 7 nucleotides line up with TRBD2. The CDR3 runs to 13 residues. With 7 bases clipped from V and 3 bases from J, the junction kept 5 bases outside the gene matches. Germline loops: CDR1 MNHEY, CDR2 SVGAGI.